These T cell receptor beta chains were read from a single sample in a study of T-cell reconstitution after alpha-beta-depleted transplantation in children. TCRdb re-derived calls from the PCR reads in MiXCR, one entry per CDR3 protein. The sample has about a million distinct CDR3 sequences; about 29% are singletons. Material: PBMCs, mostly from graft donor cells, obtained 360 days after TCRalphabeta/CD19-depleted stem cell transplant. These receptors were collected from a boy less than two years old who had a stem cell transplant for SCID, so the T cells may come from the graft donor. Each CDR3 is given with its conserved first and last residue. Fields, in order: D gene, CDR3 length, J gene, clone size, V gene, CDR3 protein, CDR3 DNA. A D gene is named only where the DNA matches it firmly. Size tells how often a clone was seen (once, few, many) or the class of an expanded clone, and some rows leave it out.

>TRBD1|13|TRBJ1-1|.|TRBV5-1
CASSFGQVTEAFF
TGCGCCAGCAGCTTCGGACAGGTCACTGAAGCTTTCTTT
>.|15|TRBJ2-1|.|TRBV7-2
CASSLRSGPRNEQFF
TGTGCCAGCAGCTTACGAAGCGGCCCTAGGAATGAGCAGTTCTTC
>.|15|TRBJ2-2|few|TRBV6-5
CASSYGRGNTGELFF
TGTGCCAGCAGTTACGGCAGGGGGAACACCGGGGAGCTGTTTTTT
>.|13|TRBJ2-7|.|TRBV6-6
CASTEDNSYEQYF
TGTGCCAGCACCGAGGACAACTCCTACGAGCAGTACTTC
>TRBD2|22|TRBJ2-1|few|TRBV6-2/TRBV6-3
CASSYPSGTVHPTSGHLNEQFF
TGTGCCAGCAGTTACCCTTCGGGTACAGTTCACCCCACTAGCGGACACCTCAATGAGCAGTTCTTC
>.|13|TRBJ2-1|.|TRBV29-1
CSVLKLSYNEQFF
TGCAGCGTCCTAAAGCTCTCCTACAATGAGCAGTTCTTC
>.|15|TRBJ2-1|.|TRBV12-2
CASPLGLAGANEQFF
TGTGCAAGTCCCTTGGGACTAGCGGGGGCCAATGAGCAGTTCTTC
>.|14|TRBJ2-2|.|TRBV20-1
CSAREGLLTGELFF
TGCAGTGCTAGGGAGGGACTCCTAACCGGGGAGCTGTTTTTT
>TRBD1|13|TRBJ1-2|.|TRBV2
CASTGQINYGYTF
TGTGCCAGCACGGGACAGATTAACTATGGCTACACCTTC
>TRBD1|17|TRBJ1-6|few|TRBV3-1
CASSPHRGMSYNSPLHF
TGTGCCAGCAGCCCCCACAGGGGTATGTCCTATAATTCACCCCTCCACTTT
>.|15|TRBJ2-5|.|TRBV25-1
CASSEWASGVETQYF
TGTGCCAGCAGTGAATGGGCCTCAGGGGTTGAGACCCAGTACTTC
>.|15|TRBJ2-3|.|TRBV7-8
CASSLEGEGTDTQYF
TGTGCCAGCAGCTTGGAGGGGGAGGGAACAGATACGCAGTATTTT
>TRBD1|15|TRBJ2-2|.|TRBV30
CAWSVKQGAAGELFF
TGTGCCTGGAGTGTGAAGCAGGGGGCAGCCGGGGAGCTGTTTTTT
>TRBD1|18|TRBJ2-3|few|TRBV9
CASSVDAWGRTGTDTQYF
TGTGCCAGCAGCGTAGACGCCTGGGGGAGGACAGGGACAGATACGCAGTATTTT
>.|16|TRBJ2-3|.|TRBV30
CAWSVGRSTFPDTQYF
TGTGCCTGGAGTGTAGGCCGCAGCACGTTCCCAGATACGCAGTATTTT
>TRBD1|13|TRBJ1-6|.|TRBV10-3
CAIRGQGVSPLHF
TGTGCCATCAGGGGACAGGGGGTTTCACCCCTCCACTTT
>TRBD1|15|TRBJ2-3|.|TRBV7-2
CASSLKGQPTDTQYF
TGTGCCAGCAGCTTAAAGGGACAGCCCACAGATACGCAGTATTTT
>TRBD2|14|TRBJ2-3|.|TRBV7-2
CASSLGSGAGRKYF
TGTGCCAGCAGCTTAGGTAGCGGAGCGGGGAGAAAGTATTTT
>TRBD2|17|TRBJ2-1|few|TRBV6-5
CASSYGLGLAGGNEQFF
TGTGCCAGCAGTTACGGTCTGGGACTAGCGGGGGGCAATGAGCAGTTCTTC
>.|12|TRBJ1-2|few|TRBV29-1
CSVEEEGLGYTF
TGCAGCGTTGAAGAGGAGGGCCTCGGCTACACCTTC
>.|14|TRBJ2-3|.|TRBV20-1
CRARVDLNTDTQYF
TGCAGGGCTAGAGTGGACTTGAACACAGATACGCAGTATTTT
>TRBD1|16|TRBJ2-1|.|TRBV6-5
CASSYHGTGSYNEQFF
TGTGCCAGCAGTTACCATGGGACAGGGAGTTACAATGAGCAGTTCTTC
>.|15|TRBJ2-3|few|TRBV4-3
CASSQDLSWGDTQYF
TGCGCCAGCAGCCAAGATCTCAGCTGGGGAGATACGCAGTATTTT
>TRBD2|18|TRBJ2-1|.|TRBV4-2
CASSQGTSGGPEGNEQFF
TGTGCCAGCAGCCAGGGGACTAGCGGGGGCCCCGAGGGGAATGAGCAGTTCTTC
>.|11|TRBJ1-1|.|TRBV20-1
CSARDMRGAFF
TGCAGTGCTAGAGATATGAGGGGCGCTTTCTTT
>.|14|TRBJ2-7|few|TRBV10-2
CASSESGSGYEQYF
TGCGCCAGCAGTGAGTCTGGGAGTGGTTACGAGCAGTACTTC
>.|12|TRBJ2-7|.|TRBV5-5
CASGHSPHEQYF
TGTGCCAGCGGCCACAGCCCTCACGAGCAGTACTTC
>TRBD1|16|TRBJ2-7|.|TRBV7-9
CASSYTPRDRDYEQYF
TGTGCCAGCAGCTATACCCCCCGGGACAGGGACTACGAGCAGTACTTC
>.|15|TRBJ1-6|.|TRBV4-1
CASSQGYSYNSPLHF
TGCGCCAGCAGCCAAGGCTACTCCTATAATTCACCCCTCCACTTT
>TRBD2|17|TRBJ2-2|.|TRBV5-1
CASSPGPPGGSTGELFF
TGCGCCAGCAGCCCCGGCCCCCCGGGGGGGAGCACCGGGGAGCTGTTTTTT
>.|16|TRBJ1-6|.|TRBV6-5
CASSYSIRENNSPLHF
TGTGCCAGCAGTTACTCTATCCGGGAGAATAATTCACCCCTCCACTTT
>.|15|TRBJ1-1|.|TRBV6-2/TRBV6-3
CASSYRGRSNTEAFF
TGTGCCAGCAGTTACCGGGGGAGATCGAACACTGAAGCTTTCTTT
>.|17|TRBJ1-2|.|TRBV29-1
CSVAARNREQVDYGYTF
TGCAGCGTTGCCGCCCGGAACCGGGAGCAGGTCGACTATGGCTACACCTTC
>TRBD1|13|TRBJ1-1|few|TRBV3-1
CASSRGQGTEAFF
TGTGCCAGCAGCCGGGGACAGGGCACTGAAGCTTTCTTT
>.|11|TRBJ1-2|few|TRBV10-3
CATTDQQGYTF
TGTGCCACGACGGACCAGCAGGGCTACACCTTC
>TRBD1|18|TRBJ1-5|few|TRBV20-1
CSARTLLRDSYSNQPQHF
TGCAGTGCTAGAACGCTCTTGAGGGACAGCTATAGCAATCAGCCCCAGCATTTT
>.|14|TRBJ2-3|.|TRBV6-5
CASSYLGVADTQYF
TGTGCCAGCAGTTACCTAGGGGTTGCAGATACGCAGTATTTT
>.|15|TRBJ2-3|.|TRBV6-5
CASSYSGQSTDTQYF
TGTGCCAGCAGTTACTCCGGACAGAGCACAGATACGCAGTATTTT
>.|14|TRBJ1-4|few|TRBV12-3/TRBV12-4
CASSLAQVPEKLFF
TGTGCCAGCAGTTTAGCCCAGGTGCCTGAAAAACTGTTTTTT
>.|18|TRBJ2-5|.|TRBV9
CASSVATWRGRNQETQYF
TGTGCCAGCAGCGTAGCTACTTGGCGGGGGCGAAACCAAGAGACCCAGTACTTC
>.|13|TRBJ2-7|.|TRBV7-9
CASRGMVGGSQYF
TGTGCCAGCAGGGGTATGGTAGGCGGTTCGCAGTACTTC
>TRBD1|14|TRBJ1-2|few|TRBV14
CASSQAAGGYGYTF
TGTGCCAGCAGCCAAGCGGCAGGGGGATATGGCTACACCTTC
>TRBD2|17|TRBJ2-1|many|TRBV29-1
CSVGGLAGPLSYNEQFF
TGCAGCGTTGGGGGACTAGCGGGGCCCCTCTCCTACAATGAGCAGTTCTTC
>.|14|TRBJ1-2|.|TRBV6-1
CASKEVLLYYGYTF
TGTGCCAGCAAGGAGGTTCTCCTCTACTATGGCTACACCTTC
>TRBD1|15|TRBJ2-7|few|TRBV24-1
CATSEGGTGLYEQYF
TGTGCCACCAGTGAGGGGGGGACAGGGCTCTACGAGCAGTACTTC
>.|14|TRBJ2-3|.|TRBV7-3
CASSLSITLDTQYF
TGTGCCAGCAGCTTAAGTATTACTTTAGATACGCAGTATTTT
>TRBD1|13|TRBJ2-1|.|TRBV12-3/TRBV12-4
CASIRQGANEQFF
TGTGCCAGCATCCGACAGGGGGCAAATGAGCAGTTCTTC
>TRBD1|15|TRBJ2-4|.|TRBV4-3
CASSQARDRDDIQYF
TGCGCCAGCAGCCAAGCAAGGGACAGGGATGACATTCAGTACTTC
>.|12|TRBJ1-2|.|TRBV20-1
CSARRWGYGYTF
TGCAGTGCTAGGAGGTGGGGATATGGCTACACCTTC
>.|15|TRBJ1-5|.|TRBV20-1
CSARDVGRSNQPQHF
TGCAGTGCTAGAGATGTAGGCCGGAGCAATCAGCCCCAGCATTTT
>.|14|TRBJ2-7|.|TRBV10-3
CAISEGGQTYEQYF
TGTGCCATCAGTGAGGGCGGACAGACCTACGAGCAGTACTTC